These T cell receptor beta chains were read from a single sample in a study of a mutant IDH1 vaccine in newly diagnosed glioma. The antigens these receptors bind are not known. TCRdb keeps only in-frame clones here, not all; method: immunoSEQ multiplex PCR. Here the sample spans 50,000 to 55,000 clones, around 60% being singletons. Sequencing was performed on peripheral blood mononuclear cells (PBMCs), taken from a glioma patient whose treatment included an IDH1 peptide vaccine. Receptors originate from a man aged 40-49 years with glioma. Some clones in this sample may be carry-over from other donors' samples. Each CDR3 is given with its conserved first and last residue. Clone sizes are given selectively: once, few, many, or a class where the clone is expanded.

CDR3 length	V gene	J gene	clone size	CDR3 protein
15	TRBV27	TRBJ1-2	-	CASSPNRGQGGGYTF
14	TRBV5-6	TRBJ1-1	-	CASSFGDKNTEAFF
12	TRBV11-2	TRBJ1-2	few	CASTGEFYGYTF
15	TRBV11-2	TRBJ1-2	few	CASSLVVGGGYGYTF
19	TRBV4-1	TRBJ2-5	-	CASSQDPTGRLGSQETQYF
17	TRBV4-1	TRBJ2-1	-	CASSQGGGFVSYNEQFF
13	TRBV19	TRBJ2-1	-	CASTEGKWNEQFF
13	TRBV5-1	TRBJ1-5	-	CASSMDGNQPQHF
16	TRBV18	TRBJ1-1	-	CASSPSTGTGNTEAFF
16	TRBV2	TRBJ1-1	few	CASSGPGPRGGTEAFF
16	TRBV7-3	TRBJ2-3	-	CASSFSGTYRTDTQYF
15	TRBV6-8	TRBJ2-2	few	CASSEQGAGTGELFF
12	TRBV25-1	TRBJ2-5	-	CASSVRGETQYF
12	TRBV5-1	-	-	CASSLQGNEQYF
13	TRBV5-1	TRBJ1-5	few	CASSLGENQPQHF
15	TRBV19	TRBJ1-5	-	CASSLPLAGNQPQHF
15	TRBV7-8	TRBJ2-1	-	CASSATSGGATEQFF
13	TRBV5-1	TRBJ1-5	-	CASSLDINQPQHF
15	TRBV7-9	TRBJ1-2	-	CASSPYRERIYGYTF
13	TRBV30	TRBJ2-5	-	CACSSGGGETQYF
15	TRBV4-1	TRBJ1-1	few	CASSPKGGADTEAFF
11	TRBV2	TRBJ2-7	-	CASSEYYEQYF
14	TRBV2	TRBJ1-1	few	CASSEGTLNTEAFF
16	TRBV5-4	TRBJ1-2	-	CASSLDRQAEGGGYTF
15	TRBV6-6	TRBJ2-7	-	CASSPRQGAAYEQYF
16	TRBV14	TRBJ2-3	-	CASSQGVAGGTDTQYF
13	TRBV7-9	TRBJ2-7	-	CASSRPDRDEQYF
15	TRBV5-1	TRBJ2-2	-	CASRAGHANTGELFF
14	TRBV2	TRBJ2-3	-	CASSEQGIADTQYF
14	TRBV12-5	TRBJ2-7	-	CASGLVGRTYEQYF
16	TRBV18	TRBJ2-1	-	CASSPDGGTSYNEQFF
14	TRBV9	TRBJ1-2	-	CASSVGGQGSGYTF
15	TRBV6-1	TRBJ1-4	-	CASSENRPTNEKLFF
13	TRBV7-9	TRBJ1-5	-	CASSPTGDRPQHF
11	TRBV6-6	TRBJ1-1	-	CASTANTEAFF
16	TRBV6-5	TRBJ1-5	-	CASSYSADRVNQPQHF
15	TRBV7-9	TRBJ2-1	-	CASSLVRTDYNEQFF